The clone carrying this T cell receptor (beta chain) has a handful of counts. What it binds is unknown. A single record per CDR3 protein comes from TCRdb applying MiXCR to the reads. This sample has some 390,000 distinct CDR3 sequences; about a sixth occur once, and the top ten carry around 10%. The CDR3 sequence is 16 residues long. The germline CDR1 and CDR2 sequences are MNHNY and SVGAGI (reference sequence). V was trimmed by 6 bases and J by 1 base, leaving 17 bases between them. This specimen comes from a study of T cell repertoires in cytomegalovirus infection. In the study overall: The public TCR beta signatures pointed to both CMV infection and matching HLA type.

Findings and caveats of the study: Cumulative frequency of public TCR beta families picked out carriers of CMV plus the relevant HLA. CMV-specific TCR beta clonotypes restricted by HLA-C were the ones dominating the ex vivo response.

The chain has TRBV6-6 and TRBJ2-3, with D uncertain. The source material was PBMCs. The TCR was taken from a human donor in good health (CMV status not recorded). Some clones in this sample may be carry-over from other donors' samples. CDR3 sequence: CASSLTREVGTDTQYF. CDR3 bases: TGTGCCAGCAGCCTCACAAGGGAAGTCGGCACAGATACGCAGTATTTT.